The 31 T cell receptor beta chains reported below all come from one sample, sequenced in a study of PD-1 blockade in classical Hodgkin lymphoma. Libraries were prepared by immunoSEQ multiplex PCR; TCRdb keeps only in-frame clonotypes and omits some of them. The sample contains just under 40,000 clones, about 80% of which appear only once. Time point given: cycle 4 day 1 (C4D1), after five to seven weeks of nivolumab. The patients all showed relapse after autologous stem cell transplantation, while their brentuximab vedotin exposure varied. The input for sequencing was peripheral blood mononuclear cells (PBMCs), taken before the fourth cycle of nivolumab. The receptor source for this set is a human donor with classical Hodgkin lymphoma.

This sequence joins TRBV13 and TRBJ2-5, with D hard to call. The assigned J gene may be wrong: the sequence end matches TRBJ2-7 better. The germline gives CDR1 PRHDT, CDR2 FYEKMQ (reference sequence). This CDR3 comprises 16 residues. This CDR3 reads CASSLVKGRRRYEQYF. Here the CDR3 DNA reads TGTGCCAGCAGCTTAGTGAAAGGACGGAGAAGGTACGAGCAGTACTTC.

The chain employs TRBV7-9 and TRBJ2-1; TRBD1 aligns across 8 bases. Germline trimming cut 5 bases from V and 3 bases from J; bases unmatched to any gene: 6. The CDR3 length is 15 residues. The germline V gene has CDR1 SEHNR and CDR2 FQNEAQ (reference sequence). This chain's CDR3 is CASSRGTGLYNEQFF. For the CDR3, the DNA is TGTGCCAGCAGCCGAGGGACAGGACTCTACAATGAGCAGTTCTTC.

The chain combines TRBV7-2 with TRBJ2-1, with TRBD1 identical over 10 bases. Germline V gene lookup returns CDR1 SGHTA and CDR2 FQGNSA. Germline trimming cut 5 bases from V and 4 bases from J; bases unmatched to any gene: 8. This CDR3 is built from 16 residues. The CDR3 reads CASSRTGTGVYNEQFF. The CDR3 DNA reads TGTGCCAGCAGCCGCACCGGGACAGGGGTGTACAATGAGCAGTTCTTC. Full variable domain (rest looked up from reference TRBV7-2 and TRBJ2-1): GAGVSQSPSNKVTEKGKDVELRCDPISGHTALYWYRQSLGQGLEFLIYFQGNSAPDKSGLPSDRFSAERTGGSVSTLTIQRTQQEDSAVYLCASSRTGTGVYNEQFFGPGTRLTVL.

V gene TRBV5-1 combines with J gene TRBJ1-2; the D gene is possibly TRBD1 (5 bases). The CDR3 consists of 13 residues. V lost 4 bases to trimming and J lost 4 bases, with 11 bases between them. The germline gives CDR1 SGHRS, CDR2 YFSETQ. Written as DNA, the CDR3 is TGCGCCAGCAGCGACAGTGGTTCCTATGGCTACACCTTC. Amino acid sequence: CASSDSGSYGYTF.

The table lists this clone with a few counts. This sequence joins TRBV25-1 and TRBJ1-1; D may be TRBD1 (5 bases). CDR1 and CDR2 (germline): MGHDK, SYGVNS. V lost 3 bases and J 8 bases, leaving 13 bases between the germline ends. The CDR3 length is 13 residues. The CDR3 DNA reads TGTGCCAGCAGTGAGCCCTCGGGACGAGAAGCTTTCTTT. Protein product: CASSEPSGREAFF.

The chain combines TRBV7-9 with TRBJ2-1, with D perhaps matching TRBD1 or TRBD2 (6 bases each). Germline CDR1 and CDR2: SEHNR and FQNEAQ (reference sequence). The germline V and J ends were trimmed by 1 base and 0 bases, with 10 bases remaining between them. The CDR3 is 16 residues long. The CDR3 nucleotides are TGTGCCAGCAGCTTAGTAGGGGGGATCTCCTACAATGAGCAGTTCTTC. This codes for CASSLVGGISYNEQFF.

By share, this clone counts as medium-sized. CDR3 amino acids: CASTTTGGTEAFF. CDR3 DNA: TGTGCCAGCACAACAACAGGGGGCACTGAAGCTTTCTTT. The V gene is TRBV6-1, the J gene TRBJ1-1, with 8 bases identical to TRBD1. Trimming removed 7 bases from V and 4 bases from J; junction bases left unmatched: 5. The CDR3 totals 13 residues. Germline CDR1 reads MNHNS; CDR2 reads SASEGT.

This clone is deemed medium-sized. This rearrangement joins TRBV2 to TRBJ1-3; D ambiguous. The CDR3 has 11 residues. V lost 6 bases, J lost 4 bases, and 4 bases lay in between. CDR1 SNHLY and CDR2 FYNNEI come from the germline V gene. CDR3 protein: CASRRGNTIYF. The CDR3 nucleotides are TGTGCCAGCAGGAGGGGAAACACCATATATTTT.

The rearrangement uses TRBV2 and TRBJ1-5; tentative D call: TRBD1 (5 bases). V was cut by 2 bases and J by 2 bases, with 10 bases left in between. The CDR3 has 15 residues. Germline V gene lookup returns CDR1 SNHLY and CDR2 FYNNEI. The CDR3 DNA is TGTGCCAGCAGTGAAAGAGGGACCGGCAATCAGCCCCAGCATTTT. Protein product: CASSERGTGNQPQHF.

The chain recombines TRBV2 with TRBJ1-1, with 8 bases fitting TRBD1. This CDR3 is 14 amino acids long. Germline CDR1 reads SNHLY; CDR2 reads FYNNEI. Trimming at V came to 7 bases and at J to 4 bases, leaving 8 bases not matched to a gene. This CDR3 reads CASKSGGRVTEAFF. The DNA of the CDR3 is TGTGCCAGCAAATCAGGGGGCCGGGTCACTGAAGCTTTCTTT.

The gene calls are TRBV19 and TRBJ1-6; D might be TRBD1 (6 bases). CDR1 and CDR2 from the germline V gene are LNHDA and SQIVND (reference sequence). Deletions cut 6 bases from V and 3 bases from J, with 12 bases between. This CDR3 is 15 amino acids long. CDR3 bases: TGTGCCAGTAGGCCGGGGACACACTATAATTCACCCCTCCACTTT. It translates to CASRPGTHYNSPLHF.

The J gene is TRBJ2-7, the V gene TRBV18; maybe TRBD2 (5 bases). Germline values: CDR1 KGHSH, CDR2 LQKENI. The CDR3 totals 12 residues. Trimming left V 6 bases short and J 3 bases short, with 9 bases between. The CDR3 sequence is CASSLAGYEQYF. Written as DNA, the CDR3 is TGTGCCAGCTCTCTAGCAGGCTACGAGCAGTACTTC.

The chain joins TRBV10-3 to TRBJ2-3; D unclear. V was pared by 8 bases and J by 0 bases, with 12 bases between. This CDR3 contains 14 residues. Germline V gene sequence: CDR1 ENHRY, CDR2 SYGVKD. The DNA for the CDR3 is TGTGCCATCGGGGTGGGCTCTAGCACAGATACGCAGTATTTT. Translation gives CAIGVGSSTDTQYF.

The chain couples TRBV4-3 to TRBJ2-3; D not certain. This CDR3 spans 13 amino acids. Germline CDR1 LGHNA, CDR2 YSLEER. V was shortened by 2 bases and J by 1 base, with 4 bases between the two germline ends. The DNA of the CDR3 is TGCGCCAGCAGCCAAACAGGCACAGATACGCAGTATTTT. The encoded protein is CASSQTGTDTQYF.

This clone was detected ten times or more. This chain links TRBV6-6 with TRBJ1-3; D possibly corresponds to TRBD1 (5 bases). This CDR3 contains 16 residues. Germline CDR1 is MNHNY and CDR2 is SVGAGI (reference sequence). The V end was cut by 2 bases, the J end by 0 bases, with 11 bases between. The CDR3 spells CASSYATAISGNTIYF. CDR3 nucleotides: TGTGCCAGCAGTTACGCGACAGCGATCTCTGGAAACACCATATATTTT.

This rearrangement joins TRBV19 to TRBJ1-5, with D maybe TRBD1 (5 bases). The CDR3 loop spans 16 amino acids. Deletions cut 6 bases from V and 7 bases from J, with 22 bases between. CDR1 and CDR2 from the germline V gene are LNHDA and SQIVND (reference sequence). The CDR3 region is CASSHTWRDPGQPQHF. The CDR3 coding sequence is TGTGCCAGTAGCCACACCTGGCGGGACCCGGGACAGCCCCAGCATTTT.

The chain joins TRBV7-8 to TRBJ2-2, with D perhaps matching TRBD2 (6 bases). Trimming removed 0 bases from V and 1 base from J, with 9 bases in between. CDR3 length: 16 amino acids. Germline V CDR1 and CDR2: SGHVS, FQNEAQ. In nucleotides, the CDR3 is TGTGCCAGCAGCTTAGCGTCGGGGGTGAACACCGGGGAGCTGTTTTTT. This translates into CASSLASGVNTGELFF.

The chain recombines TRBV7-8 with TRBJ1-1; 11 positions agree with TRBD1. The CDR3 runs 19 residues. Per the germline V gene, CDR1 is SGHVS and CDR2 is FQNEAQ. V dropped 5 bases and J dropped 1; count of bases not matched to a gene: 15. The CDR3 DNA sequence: TGTGCCAGCAGCCCTAACCAAGGGACAGGGGGGCCCCCGAACACTGAAGCTTTCTTT. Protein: CASSPNQGTGGPPNTEAFF. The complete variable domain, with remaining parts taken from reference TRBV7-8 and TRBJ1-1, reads GAGVSQSPRYKVAKRGQDVALRCDPISGHVSLFWYQQALGQGPEFLTYFQNEAQLDKSGLPSDRFFAERPEGSVSTLKIQRTQQEDSAVYLCASSPNQGTGGPPNTEAFFGQGTRLTVV.

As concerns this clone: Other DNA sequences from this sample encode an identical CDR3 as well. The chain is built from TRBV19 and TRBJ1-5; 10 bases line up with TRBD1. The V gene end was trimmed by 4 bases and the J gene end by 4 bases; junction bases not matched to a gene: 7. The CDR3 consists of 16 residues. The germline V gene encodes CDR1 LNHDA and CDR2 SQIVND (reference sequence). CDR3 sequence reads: CASSSRDRGWNQPQHF. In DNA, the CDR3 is TGTGCCAGTAGTAGCCGGGACAGGGGTTGGAATCAGCCCCAGCATTTT.

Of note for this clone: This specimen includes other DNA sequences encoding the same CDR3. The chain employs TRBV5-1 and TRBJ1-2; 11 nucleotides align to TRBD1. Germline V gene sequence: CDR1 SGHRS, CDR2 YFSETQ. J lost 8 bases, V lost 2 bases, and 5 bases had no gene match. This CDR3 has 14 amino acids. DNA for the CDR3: TGCGCCAGCAGCTTAGGGACAGGGGGGCGCGGCTACACCTTC. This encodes CASSLGTGGRGYTF.

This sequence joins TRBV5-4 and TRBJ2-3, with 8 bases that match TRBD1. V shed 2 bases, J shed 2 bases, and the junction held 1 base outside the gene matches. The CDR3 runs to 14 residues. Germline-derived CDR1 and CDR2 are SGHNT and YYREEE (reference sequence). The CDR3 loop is CASSLQGVTDTQYF. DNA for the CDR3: TGTGCCAGCAGCTTACAGGGGGTCACAGATACGCAGTATTTT.

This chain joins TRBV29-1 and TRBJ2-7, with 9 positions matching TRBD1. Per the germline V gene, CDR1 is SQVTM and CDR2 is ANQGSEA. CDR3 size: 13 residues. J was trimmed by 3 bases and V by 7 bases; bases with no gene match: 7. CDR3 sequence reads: CSARTGVGYEQYF. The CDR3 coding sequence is TGCAGCGCCCGGACAGGGGTGGGCTACGAGCAGTACTTC.

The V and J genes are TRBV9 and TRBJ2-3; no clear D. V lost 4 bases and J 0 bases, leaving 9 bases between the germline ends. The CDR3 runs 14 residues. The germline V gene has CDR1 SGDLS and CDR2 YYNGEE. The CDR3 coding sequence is TGTGCCAGCAGCCCCCGTGCTAGCACAGATACGCAGTATTTT. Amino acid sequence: CASSPRASTDTQYF.

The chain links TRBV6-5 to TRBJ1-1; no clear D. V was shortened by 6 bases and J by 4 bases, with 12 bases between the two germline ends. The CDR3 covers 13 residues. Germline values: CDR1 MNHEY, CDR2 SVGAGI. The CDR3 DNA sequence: TGTGCCAGCAGCGACGGGGAGGGCACTGAAGCTTTCTTT. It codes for CASSDGEGTEAFF.

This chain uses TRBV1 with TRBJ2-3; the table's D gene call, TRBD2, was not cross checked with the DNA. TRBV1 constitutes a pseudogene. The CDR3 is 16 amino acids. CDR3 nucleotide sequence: TGCACCAGCAGCCAAATAGCGGGGGGGCCCCTTTATACGCAGTATTTT. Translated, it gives CTSSQIAGGPLYTQYF.

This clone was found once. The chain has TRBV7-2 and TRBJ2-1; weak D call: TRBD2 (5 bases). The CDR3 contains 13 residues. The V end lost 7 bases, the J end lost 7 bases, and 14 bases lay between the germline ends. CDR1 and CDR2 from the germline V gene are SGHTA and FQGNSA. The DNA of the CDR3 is TGTGCCAGCAACGATCCCGGGAAGAATGAGCAGTTCTTC. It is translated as CASNDPGKNEQFF.

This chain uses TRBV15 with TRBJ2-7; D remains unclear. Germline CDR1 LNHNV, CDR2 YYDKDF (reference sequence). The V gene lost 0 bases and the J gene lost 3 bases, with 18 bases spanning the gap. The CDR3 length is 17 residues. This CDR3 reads CATSRDRSLRINYEQYF. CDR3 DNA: TGTGCCACCAGCAGAGATCGGAGCCTCAGGATCAACTACGAGCAGTACTTC.

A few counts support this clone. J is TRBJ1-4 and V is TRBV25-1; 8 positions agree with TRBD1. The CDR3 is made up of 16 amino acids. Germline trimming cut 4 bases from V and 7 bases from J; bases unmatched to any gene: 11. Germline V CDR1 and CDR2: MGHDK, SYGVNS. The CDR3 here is CASSGDRIRSGEKLFF. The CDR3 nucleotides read TGTGCCAGCAGTGGGGACAGGATCAGGAGCGGTGAAAAACTGTTTTTT.

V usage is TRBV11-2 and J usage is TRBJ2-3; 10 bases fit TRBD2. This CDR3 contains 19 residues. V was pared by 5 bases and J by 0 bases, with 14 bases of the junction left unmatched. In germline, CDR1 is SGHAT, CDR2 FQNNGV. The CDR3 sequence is CASSQIRLAGVASTDTQYF. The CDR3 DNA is TGTGCCAGCAGCCAAATTCGGCTAGCGGGGGTAGCTAGCACAGATACGCAGTATTTT.

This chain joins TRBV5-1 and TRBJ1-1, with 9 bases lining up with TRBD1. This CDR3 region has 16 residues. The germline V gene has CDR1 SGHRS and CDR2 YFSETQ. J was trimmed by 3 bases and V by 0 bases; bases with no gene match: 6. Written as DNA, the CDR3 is TGCGCCAGCAGCTTGGTAGGGACAGGGAGATACACTGAAGCTTTCTTT. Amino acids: CASSLVGTGRYTEAFF.

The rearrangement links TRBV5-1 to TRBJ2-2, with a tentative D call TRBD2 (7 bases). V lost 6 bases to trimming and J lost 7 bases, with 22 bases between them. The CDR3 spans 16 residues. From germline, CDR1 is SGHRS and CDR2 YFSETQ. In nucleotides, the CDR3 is TGCGCCAGCACCGTACGGGGGGCCATCCTTGGCGGGGAGCTGTTTTTT. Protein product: CASTVRGAILGGELFF.